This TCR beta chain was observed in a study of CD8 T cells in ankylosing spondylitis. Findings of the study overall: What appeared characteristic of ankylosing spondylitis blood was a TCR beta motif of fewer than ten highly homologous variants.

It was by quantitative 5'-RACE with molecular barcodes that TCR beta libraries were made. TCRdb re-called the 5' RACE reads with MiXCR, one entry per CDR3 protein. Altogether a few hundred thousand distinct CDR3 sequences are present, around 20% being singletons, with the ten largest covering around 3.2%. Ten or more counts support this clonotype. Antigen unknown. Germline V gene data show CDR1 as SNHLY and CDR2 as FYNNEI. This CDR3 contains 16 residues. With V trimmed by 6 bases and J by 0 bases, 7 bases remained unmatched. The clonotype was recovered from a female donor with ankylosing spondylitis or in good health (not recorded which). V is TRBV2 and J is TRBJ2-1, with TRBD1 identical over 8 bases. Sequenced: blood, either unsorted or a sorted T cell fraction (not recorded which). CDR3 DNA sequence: TGTGCCAGCAGGCTCAGGACAGGGAGCTCCTACAATGAGCAGTTCTTC. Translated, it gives CASRLRTGSSYNEQFF. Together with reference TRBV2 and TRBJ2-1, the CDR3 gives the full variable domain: EPEVTQTPSHQVTQMGQEVILRCVPISNHLYFYWYRQILGQKVEFLVSFYNNEISEKSEIFDDQFSVERPDGSNFTLKIRSTKLEDSAMYFCASRLRTGSSYNEQFFGPGTRLTVL.